The 21 T cell receptor beta chains below all came from one sample that was sequenced in a study of blood T cell repertoires in COVID-19. Measured with immunoSEQ multiplex PCR; TCRdb has only the in-frame clones, and not every one. This sample has a few hundred thousand clones, with around 81% found just once. The sample was PBMCs or T cells enriched from blood (not recorded which). These receptors were taken from a woman aged 40 to 50 with acute COVID-19.

This clone was seen only a few times. V usage is TRBV7-9 and J usage is TRBJ2-5, with 7 bases lining up with TRBD1. CDR3 length: 16 residues. Germline CDR1 and CDR2: SEHNR and FQNEAQ (reference sequence). The V segment lost 5 bases and the J segment 2 bases; nucleotides outside the gene matches: 11. The CDR3 here is CASSPVPGQIQETQYF. In DNA form, the CDR3 reads TGTGCCAGCAGCCCCGTACCGGGACAGATACAAGAGACCCAGTACTTC.

The chain employs TRBV2 and TRBJ1-1; tentative D call: TRBD1 (6 bases). This CDR3 contains 16 residues. Between the trimmed V and J ends, which lost 4 bases and 0 bases, there was a span of 15 bases. Germline CDR1 and CDR2: SNHLY and FYNNEI. The CDR3 loop is CASSGRQGFMNTEAFF. DNA for the CDR3: TGTGCCAGCAGTGGAAGGCAGGGGTTTATGAACACTGAAGCTTTCTTT.

CDR3 protein: CASRGTGQINQPQHF. DNA of the CDR3: TGTGCCAGCAGAGGCACGGGACAGATCAATCAGCCCCAGCATTTT. This rearrangement joins TRBV28 to TRBJ1-5, with 7 nucleotides matching TRBD1. Germline V gene sequence: CDR1 MDHEN, CDR2 SYDVKM. The J segment lost 3 bases and the V segment lost 6 bases, leaving 8 bases of the junction unmatched. CDR3 length: 15 amino acids.

The J gene is TRBJ1-1, the V gene TRBV7-8; 7 nucleotides match TRBD1. The CDR3 is 12 residues long. V dropped 5 bases and J dropped 12; count of bases not matched to a gene: 9. Germline CDR1 reads SGHVS; CDR2 reads FQNEAQ. The CDR3 sequence is CASSPRQGRPFF. DNA for the CDR3: TGTGCCAGCAGCCCCCGACAGGGTAGGCCTTTCTTT. The variable domain in full, with the rest retrieved from reference TRBV7-8 and TRBJ1-1, is GAGVSQSPRYKVAKRGQDVALRCDPISGHVSLFWYQQALGQGPEFLTYFQNEAQLDKSGLPSDRFFAERPEGSVSTLKIQRTQQEDSAVYLCASSPRQGRPFFGQGTRLTVV.

This clone was observed a handful of times. V gene TRBV11-2 combines with J gene TRBJ2-7; 11 nucleotides match TRBD1. The CDR3 is made up of 15 amino acids. V shed 5 bases, J shed 4 bases, and the junction held 7 bases outside the gene matches. Germline V CDR1 and CDR2: SGHAT, FQNNGV. The CDR3 protein is CASSKEGTGGYEQYF. CDR3 DNA sequence: TGTGCCAGCAGCAAGGAGGGGACAGGGGGATACGAGCAGTACTTC.

This sequence joins TRBV7-8 and TRBJ1-2; D ambiguous. V gave up 2 bases and J gave up 9 bases, with 13 bases separating them. The V gene's germline CDR1 is SGHVS and CDR2 FQNEAQ. CDR3 length: 13 amino acids. CDR3 in DNA: TGTGCCAGCAGCTTAATGGAGGCGGCTCGCTACACCTTC. Amino acid sequence: CASSLMEAARYTF.

The chain couples TRBV28 to TRBJ1-4; D not resolved. The CDR3 consists of 15 residues. CDR1 is MDHEN and CDR2 is SYDVKM in the germline V gene. V was pared by 7 bases and J by 1 base, with 13 bases between. The CDR3 DNA reads TGTGCCAGCAATAGCGGTACATTAACTAATGAAAAACTGTTTTTT. This encodes CASNSGTLTNEKLFF.

The CDR3 DNA is TGTGCCAGCAGCTCCGGGACAAGGGATGAAAAACTGTTTTTT. It encodes CASSSGTRDEKLFF. The chain combines TRBV28 with TRBJ1-4; possibly TRBD1 for D (6 bases). V lost 6 bases and J 6 bases, leaving 14 bases between the germline ends. Germline V CDR1 and CDR2: MDHEN, SYDVKM. The CDR3 contains 14 residues.

The chain combines TRBV10-3 with TRBJ1-1; D gene ambiguous. CDR1 is ENHRY, CDR2 SYGVKD, per germline. This CDR3 spans 11 amino acids. Deletions cut 10 bases from V and 3 bases from J, with 9 bases between. The CDR3 here is CATGLDTEAFF. DNA for the CDR3: TGTGCCACCGGACTGGACACTGAAGCTTTCTTT.

This chain links TRBV7-8 with TRBJ1-2; 11 bases align to TRBD1. The CDR3 sequence is 16 residues long. The junction had 9 bases not matched to a gene; V was cut back by 5 bases and J by 4 bases. The germline V gene has CDR1 SGHVS and CDR2 FQNEAQ. CDR3 protein: CASSVGQGAGIYGYTF. The CDR3 DNA follows: TGTGCCAGCAGCGTCGGACAGGGGGCCGGGATCTATGGCTACACCTTC.

The CDR3 loop is CASSFGTGQSYEQYF. In nucleotides, the CDR3 is TGTGCCAGCAGCTTCGGGACAGGCCAATCCTACGAGCAGTACTTC. V usage is TRBV11-1 and J usage is TRBJ2-7; 8 bases are shared with TRBD1. Germline V lookup: CDR1 SGHAT, CDR2 FQDESV (reference sequence). The CDR3 covers 15 residues. With 3 bases clipped from V and 1 base from J, the junction kept 5 bases outside the gene matches.

The chain is built from TRBV5-6 and TRBJ1-4, with D possibly being TRBD1 (6 bases). V was shortened by 0 bases and J by 5 bases, with 11 bases between the two germline ends. The germline CDR1 and CDR2 sequences are SGHDT and YYEEEE. The CDR3 contains 15 residues. The CDR3 region has the DNA TGTGCCAGCAGCTTGGTAGGGACAAGCAATGAAAAACTGTTTTTT. Translation gives CASSLVGTSNEKLFF.

V gene TRBV11-3 combines with J gene TRBJ1-1; D gene ambiguous. Germline CDR1 reads SGHNT; CDR2 reads YENEEA. The CDR3 covers 14 residues. The V gene lost 5 bases and the J gene lost 1 base, with 11 bases spanning the gap. CDR3 in DNA: TGTGCCAGCAGCGCGAGGGCCCCGAACACTGAAGCTTTCTTT. This codes for CASSARAPNTEAFF.

V and J are TRBV7-9 and TRBJ2-5; tentatively, D is TRBD1 (6 bases). Looked up from germline, CDR1 is SEHNR and CDR2 is FQNEAQ (reference sequence). The V gene lost 1 base and the J gene lost 5 bases, with 8 bases spanning the gap. The CDR3 has 13 residues. CDR3 nucleotides: TGTGCCAGCAGCTTAGTTCAGGGGGAGACCCAGTACTTC. As protein: CASSLVQGETQYF. The variable domain in full, completed from reference TRBV7-9 and TRBJ2-5, reads DTGVSQNPRHKITKRGQNVTFRCDPISEHNRLYWYRQTLGQGPEFLTYFQNEAQLEKSRLLSDRFSAERPKGSFSTLEIQRTEQGDSAMYLCASSLVQGETQYFGPGTRLLVL.

The chain has TRBV5-1 and TRBJ2-1, with 8 bases identical to TRBD2. The germline gives CDR1 SGHRS, CDR2 YFSETQ. This CDR3 region has 16 residues. V trimming: 0 bases; J trimming: 4 bases; junction bases outside the gene matches: 6. CDR3 sequence reads: CASSLAEPSGYNEQFF. Written as DNA, the CDR3 is TGCGCCAGCAGCTTGGCCGAGCCTAGCGGGTACAATGAGCAGTTCTTC.

This chain uses TRBV19 with TRBJ1-2; TRBD1 matches at 8 bases. V lost 3 bases and J lost 6; bases outside the gene matches: 12. The CDR3 is made up of 16 amino acids. Germline V gene lookup returns CDR1 LNHDA and CDR2 SQIVND (reference sequence). CDR3 protein: CASSIPTGRQGNGYTF. The CDR3 DNA reads as TGTGCCAGTAGTATTCCCACCGGGAGACAGGGGAATGGCTACACCTTC.

The V call is TRBV5-3, the J call TRBJ2-5; D remains unclear. TRBV5-3 is reported as an ORF; its role is uncertain. The CDR3 consists of 11 residues. Between the trimmed V and J ends, which lost 4 bases and 5 bases, there was a span of 6 bases. CDR3 bases: TGTGCCAGAAGCCCTCAGGAGACCCAGTACTTC. Protein sequence: CARSPQETQYF.

The table lists this clone with a few counts. The chain employs TRBV21-1 and TRBJ1-5; the table's D call, TRBD1, has no DNA check behind it. TRBV21-1 is shown as a pseudogene. The CDR3 loop spans 15 amino acids. The CDR3 DNA is TGTGCCAGCAGCAGTGTCAGTTATAGCAATCAGCCCCAGCATTTT. Protein sequence: CASSSVSYSNQPQHF.

The V gene is TRBV29-1, the J gene TRBJ2-1; 12 bases match TRBD2. CDR1 and CDR2 from the germline V gene are SQVTM and ANQGSEA. Losses at the gene ends were 4 bases for V and 6 bases for J; bases not matched to a gene: 10. This CDR3 spans 16 amino acids. CDR3 in DNA: TGCAGCGTTGCAGGACTAGCGGGACGACCCTCCAATGAGCAGTTCTTC. Translating gives CSVAGLAGRPSNEQFF.

This clone was observed a handful of times. The chain carries TRBV28 and TRBJ1-2, with D maybe TRBD1 (5 bases). There are 14 residues in the CDR3. Germline CDR1 MDHEN, CDR2 SYDVKM. The germline V and J ends were trimmed by 2 bases and 7 bases, with 14 bases remaining between them. The DNA of the CDR3 is TGTGCCAGCAGTTTACTAAAGGGTCAGGGTGGCTACACCTTC. Protein sequence: CASSLLKGQGGYTF.

The J gene is TRBJ1-6, the V gene TRBV6-5; D is unresolved. Germline CDR1 is MNHEY and CDR2 is SVGAGI. The CDR3 runs 14 residues. Trimming removed 2 bases from V and 6 bases from J, with 8 bases in between. The CDR3: CASSYGQSNSPLHF. The CDR3, as DNA: TGTGCCAGCAGTTACGGGCAGAGTAATTCACCCCTCCACTTT.